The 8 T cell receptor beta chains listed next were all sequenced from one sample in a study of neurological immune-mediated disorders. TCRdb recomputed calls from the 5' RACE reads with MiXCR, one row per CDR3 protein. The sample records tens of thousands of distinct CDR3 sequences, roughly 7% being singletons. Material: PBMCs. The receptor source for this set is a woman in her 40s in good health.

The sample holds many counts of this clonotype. The CDR3 DNA follows: TGCAGTGCCCCCCGCCAGACGGACACCGGGGAGCTGTTTTTT. Its translation: CSAPRQTDTGELFF. The chain has TRBV20-1 and TRBJ2-2; D remains unclear. This CDR3 is 14 amino acids long. The germline V gene has CDR1 DFQATT and CDR2 SNEGSKA (reference sequence). Trimming removed 6 bases from V and 3 bases from J, with 14 bases in between.

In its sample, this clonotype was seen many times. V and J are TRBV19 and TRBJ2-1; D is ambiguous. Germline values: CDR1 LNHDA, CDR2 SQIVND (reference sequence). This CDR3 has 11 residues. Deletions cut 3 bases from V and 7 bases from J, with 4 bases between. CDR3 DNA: TGTGCCAGTAGTATGGTAAATGAGCAGTTCTTC. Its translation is CASSMVNEQFF.

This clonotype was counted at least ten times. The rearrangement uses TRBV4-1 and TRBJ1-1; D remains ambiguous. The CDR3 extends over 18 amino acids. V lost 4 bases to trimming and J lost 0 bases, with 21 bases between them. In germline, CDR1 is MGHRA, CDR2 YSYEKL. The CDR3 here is CASSPGILAKLMNTEAFF. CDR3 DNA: TGCGCCAGCAGCCCCGGGATCTTGGCCAAATTAATGAACACTGAAGCTTTCTTT.

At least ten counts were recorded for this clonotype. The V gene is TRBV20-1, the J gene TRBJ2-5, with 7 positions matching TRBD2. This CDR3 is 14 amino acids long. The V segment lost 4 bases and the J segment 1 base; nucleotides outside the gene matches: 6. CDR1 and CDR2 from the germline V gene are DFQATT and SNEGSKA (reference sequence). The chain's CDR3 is CSATLAALQETQYF. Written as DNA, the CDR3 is TGCAGTGCTACCCTAGCGGCCCTCCAAGAGACCCAGTACTTC.

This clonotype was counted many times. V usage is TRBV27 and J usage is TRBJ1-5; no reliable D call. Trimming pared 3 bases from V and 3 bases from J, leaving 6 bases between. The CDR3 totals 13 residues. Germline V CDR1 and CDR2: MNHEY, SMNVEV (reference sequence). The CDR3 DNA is TGTGCCAGCAGTTTTGGGCTCAATCAGCCCCAGCATTTT. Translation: CASSFGLNQPQHF.

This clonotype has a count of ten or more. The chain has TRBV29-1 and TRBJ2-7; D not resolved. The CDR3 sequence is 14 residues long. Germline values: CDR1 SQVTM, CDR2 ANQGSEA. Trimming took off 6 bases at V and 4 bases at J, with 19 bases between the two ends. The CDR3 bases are TGCAGCGTATCATATGTTGGGCAGCTATACGAGCAGTACTTC. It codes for CSVSYVGQLYEQYF.

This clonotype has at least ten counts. CDR3 sequence: CSASPGANYGYTF. The CDR3 bases are TGCAGTGCTAGTCCCGGGGCTAACTATGGCTACACCTTC. The chain has TRBV20-1 and TRBJ1-2; D is ambiguous. Looked up from germline, CDR1 is DFQATT and CDR2 is SNEGSKA (reference sequence). V dropped 3 bases and J dropped 0 bases, with 8 bases sitting between them. The CDR3 loop spans 13 amino acids.

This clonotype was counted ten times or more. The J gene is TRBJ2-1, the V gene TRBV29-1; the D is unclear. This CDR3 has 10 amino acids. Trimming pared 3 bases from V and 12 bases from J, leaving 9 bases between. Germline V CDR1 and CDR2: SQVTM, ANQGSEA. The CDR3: CSVDASGQFF. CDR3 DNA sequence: TGCAGCGTTGATGCCTCGGGGCAGTTCTTC.